This entry describes one T cell receptor beta chain. The data are from a study of blood T cell repertoires in COVID-19. Study as a whole: Sites in the United States, Italy and Spain provided acute and convalescent COVID-19 samples. Nucleic acid was either cDNA or gDNA, and it came from T cells, B-cell-depleted T cells, or PBMCs.

CDR3 size: 14 residues. From germline, CDR1 is SGHRS and CDR2 YFSETQ. The V and J ends lost 2 bases and 13 bases respectively, with 18 bases between them. In the source study's methods: Scientists estimated how many nucleated cells there were by amplifying reference gene primers. Repertoires were generated with immunoSEQ multiplex PCR, while TCRdb's copy carries only in-frame clones and drops some. V, J and clone size are taken as reported in that table, and D and trimming were inferred from the DNA itself. The sample lists 200,000 to 300,000 clones; approximately 87% were seen once. The chain employs TRBV5-1 and TRBJ1-4, with D maybe TRBD1 (5 bases). The sequenced sample was peripheral blood. This TCR derives from a man aged 55 to 70 with acute or convalescent COVID-19. This chain's CDR3 is CASSLDSPSWGLFF. The CDR3 DNA follows: TGCGCCAGCAGCTTAGACAGCCCGTCGTGGGGACTGTTTTTT.